The 28 T cell receptor beta chains presented below share a single source sample, sequenced in a study of immune evolution from preneoplasia to lung adenocarcinoma. Libraries were prepared by immunoSEQ multiplex PCR; TCRdb keeps only in-frame clonotypes and omits some of them. The sample lists 7,000 to 9,500 clones, over 60% occurring once. Material for sequencing was FFPE invasive lung adenocarcinoma tissue. Every receptor here comes from a person aged 40 to 49 with lung adenocarcinoma.

This clone has more than one count but fewer than ten. The chain recombines TRBV5-4 with TRBJ2-6, with 8 nucleotides matching TRBD1. Germline CDR1 reads SGHNT; CDR2 reads YYREEE (reference sequence). The CDR3 is 18 residues long. V trimming: 1 base; J trimming: 5 bases; junction bases outside the gene matches: 11. The CDR3 DNA is TGTGCCAGCAGCTTGAAGCAGGGGGCAACTTTTCGGGCCAACGTCCTGACTTTC. This translates into CASSLKQGATFRANVLTF.

The chain uses TRBV6-1 and TRBJ1-2; tentative D call: TRBD1 (6 bases). The CDR3 totals 15 residues. Germline CDR1 and CDR2: MNHNS and SASEGT. With 6 bases removed from V and 4 bases from J, the gap between germline ends came to 18 bases. The CDR3: CASSPEGGAAYGYTF. As DNA, the CDR3 is TGTGCCAGCAGCCCGGAGGGGGGGGCAGCCTATGGCTACACCTTC.

The chain combines TRBV4-2 with TRBJ1-5; tentative D call: TRBD1 (5 bases). CDR3 length: 16 amino acids. CDR1 is LGHNA, CDR2 YNFKEQ, per germline. V was trimmed by 0 bases and J by 6 bases, leaving 15 bases between them. The CDR3 DNA reads as TGTGCCAGCAGCCAAGATGGCAGGGCGATGGCTCAGCCCCAGCATTTT. Protein: CASSQDGRAMAQPQHF.

This chain links TRBV2 with TRBJ2-7; TRBD2 is a possible D gene (6 bases). V was trimmed by 6 bases and J by 0 bases, leaving 21 bases between them. This CDR3 comprises 17 residues. The V gene's germline CDR1 is SNHLY and CDR2 FYNNEI. The CDR3 coding sequence is TGTGCCAGCAGAGGACTGGGCCCCGGGGGTGGCTCCTACGAGCAGTACTTC. It codes for CASRGLGPGGGSYEQYF.

J is TRBJ2-3 and V is TRBV4-3, with D hard to call. CDR3 length equals 14 residues. Per germline, CDR1 LGHNA and CDR2 YSLEER. The ends were cut back, 2 bases at V and 4 bases at J, with 10 bases in the middle. CDR3 in DNA: TGCGCCAGCAGCCAACAGCCCGGGTCAGATACGCAGTATTTT. Its translation: CASSQQPGSDTQYF.

The chain couples TRBV11-2 to TRBJ1-5; D is undetermined. Trimming took off 3 bases at V and 7 bases at J, with 10 bases between the two ends. CDR3 length: 13 residues. The germline CDR1 and CDR2 sequences are SGHAT and FQNNGV. In DNA form, the CDR3 reads TGTGCCAGCAGCTTTAACGGGCAACAGCCCCAGCATTTT. Amino acid sequence: CASSFNGQQPQHF. Full variable domain (remainder filled in from reference TRBV11-2 and TRBJ1-5): EAGVAQSPRYKIIEKRQSVAFWCNPISGHATLYWYQQILGQGPKLLIQFQNNGVVDDSQLPKDRFSAERLKGVDSTLKIQPAKLEDSAVYLCASSFNGQQPQHFGDGTRLSIL.

This chain links TRBV6-5 with TRBJ1-1; unclear D gene. The CDR3 runs to 14 residues. Per germline, CDR1 MNHEY and CDR2 SVGAGI. The V gene lost 0 bases and the J gene lost 5 bases, with 10 bases spanning the gap. This CDR3 reads CASSYSNFATEAFF. For the CDR3, the DNA is TGTGCCAGCAGTTACTCGAATTTTGCTACTGAAGCTTTCTTT.

The chain is built from TRBV7-9 and TRBJ2-5, with unresolved D. Germline-derived CDR1 and CDR2 are SEHNR and FQNEAQ (reference sequence). The germline V and J ends were trimmed by 3 bases and 6 bases, with 8 bases remaining between them. The CDR3 consists of 12 residues. In nucleotides, the CDR3 is TGTGCCAGCAGCTTGGAGTGGAAGACCCAGTACTTC. Protein: CASSLEWKTQYF.

V gene TRBV28 combines with J gene TRBJ2-7; a weak D match, TRBD2 (5 bases). Germline V gene data show CDR1 as MDHEN and CDR2 as SYDVKM. The V end was cut by 2 bases, the J end by 2 bases, with 10 bases between. The CDR3 has 14 amino acids. CDR3 nucleotides: TGTGCCAGCAGTTTACTTCGGGGTCCCTACGAGCAGTACTTC. Residues: CASSLLRGPYEQYF.

CDR3 bases: TGTGCCAGCAGCTCTCGCCCCACAGATACGCAGTATTTT. It encodes CASSSRPTDTQYF. The chain recombines TRBV6-4 with TRBJ2-3, with D unresolved. With 6 bases removed from V and 2 bases from J, the gap between germline ends came to 9 bases. The germline gives CDR1 MRHNA, CDR2 SNTAGT. CDR3 length: 13 residues.

This sequence joins TRBV9 and TRBJ1-3; 10 bases map to TRBD1. This CDR3 is built from 19 residues. V lost 4 bases to trimming and J lost 5 bases; unmatched junction nucleotides: 18. Germline V gives CDR1 SGDLS, CDR2 YYNGEE. Here the CDR3 reads CASSPTTGGSSLGRNTIYF. In DNA form, the CDR3 reads TGTGCCAGCAGCCCTACGACAGGGGGCTCGTCCTTGGGAAGAAACACCATATATTTT.

In its sample, this clone was seen a few times. The rearrangement joins TRBV18 to TRBJ2-1; 7 bases line up with TRBD2. Germline trimming cut 2 bases from V and 9 bases from J; bases unmatched to any gene: 10. Per the germline V gene, CDR1 is KGHSH and CDR2 is LQKENI. This CDR3 has 15 amino acids. CDR3 DNA: TGTGCCAGCTCACCAGGGGGAGCAAGGGAGGGTGAGCAGTTCTTC. Protein: CASSPGGAREGEQFF.

The chain employs TRBV9 and TRBJ2-7, with a weak D call TRBD1 (6 bases). V lost 0 bases to trimming and J lost 3 bases, with 10 bases between them. Germline V gives CDR1 SGDLS, CDR2 YYNGEE. The CDR3 is 14 residues long. This CDR3 is CASSVGVGGYEQYF. The CDR3 coding sequence is TGTGCCAGCAGCGTAGGGGTAGGGGGCTACGAGCAGTACTTC.

The chain carries TRBV7-2 and TRBJ1-5; D gene ambiguous. CDR1 is SGHTA, CDR2 FQGNSA, per germline. This CDR3 comprises 15 residues. V dropped 5 bases and J dropped 2 bases, with 13 bases sitting between them. The CDR3, as DNA: TGTGCCAGCAGCCGGAGCGTGGGAGGCAATCAGCCCCAGCATTTT. Protein: CASSRSVGGNQPQHF.

Worth noting for this clone: An end of the junction differs from the germline gene, which may be a read error. This sequence joins TRBV29-1 and TRBJ2-2; D gene unclear. The CDR3 has 12 amino acids. Looked up from germline, CDR1 is SQVTM and CDR2 is ANQGSEA. For the CDR3, the DNA is TGCAGCGTTGAAAAGAACGCCGGGGAGCTGTTTTTT. It encodes CSVEKNAGELFF.

There are a few counts of this clone. This chain links TRBV5-5 with TRBJ2-2, with 14 bases aligning to TRBD2. Germline V gene sequence: CDR1 SGHKS, CDR2 YYEKEE (reference sequence). The CDR3 consists of 17 residues. With V trimmed by 5 bases and J by 6 bases, 9 bases remained unmatched. For the CDR3, the DNA is TGTGCCAGCAGGACAGGACTAGCGGGAGGTTCGGCCGGGGAGCTGTTTTTT. Its translation: CASRTGLAGGSAGELFF.

In its sample, this clone was seen a few times. The chain carries TRBV27 and TRBJ2-1; possible D gene TRBD1, 6 bases. Trimming removed 2 bases from V and 9 bases from J, with 14 bases in between. In germline, CDR1 is MNHEY, CDR2 SMNVEV (reference sequence). This CDR3 comprises 14 residues. The CDR3 here is CASSLASQGSEQFF. CDR3 nucleotides: TGTGCCAGCAGTTTAGCCTCACAGGGCAGTGAGCAGTTCTTC.

The chain is built from TRBV6-1 and TRBJ2-1; possible D gene TRBD1, 6 bases. V dropped 6 bases and J dropped 9 bases, with 15 bases sitting between them. Per germline, CDR1 MNHNS and CDR2 SASEGT. The CDR3 runs to 13 residues. CDR3 sequence reads: CASRKPGAGEQFF. The CDR3 DNA reads as TGTGCCAGCAGGAAACCAGGGGCTGGTGAGCAGTTCTTC.

This rearrangement joins TRBV19 to TRBJ1-2; no clear D. Trimming cost V 0 bases and J 0 bases, with 8 bases left between them. Germline CDR1 reads LNHDA; CDR2 reads SQIVND (reference sequence). This CDR3 contains 15 residues. The CDR3 region is CASSIEHRANYGYTF. CDR3 coding DNA: TGTGCCAGTAGTATAGAGCACAGAGCTAACTATGGCTACACCTTC.

This chain links TRBV6-1 with TRBJ1-2; D gene ambiguous. V lost 7 bases, J lost 7 bases, and 10 bases lay in between. The CDR3 contains 11 residues. The germline gives CDR1 MNHNS, CDR2 SASEGT. CDR3 nucleotides: TGTGCCAGCAAGAGGGAGGGTGGCTACACCTTC. This sequence encodes CASKREGGYTF.

The chain employs TRBV30 and TRBJ1-2; 9 bases map to TRBD1. CDR3 length equals 16 residues. Per germline, CDR1 GTSNPN and CDR2 SVGIG (reference sequence). Trimming cost V 2 bases and J 4 bases; bases outside gene matches: 11. The CDR3 spells CAWSPDRGTHSYGYTF. CDR3 DNA sequence: TGTGCCTGGAGTCCTGACAGGGGGACCCACAGCTATGGCTACACCTTC.

The chain uses TRBV30 and TRBJ1-2; the D gene is possibly TRBD1 (5 bases). V lost 2 bases, J lost 2 bases, and 12 bases lay in between. This CDR3 has 14 amino acids. Germline V CDR1 and CDR2: GTSNPN, SVGIG (reference sequence). The CDR3 nucleotides are TGTGCCTGGAGTCCCGGGACGCAGAACTATGGCTACACCTTC. Translating it yields CAWSPGTQNYGYTF.

This sequence joins TRBV30 and TRBJ1-3; 8 positions match TRBD1. The CDR3 length is 16 residues. CDR1 GTSNPN and CDR2 SVGIG come from the germline V gene (reference sequence). J lost 2 bases, V lost 3 bases, and 9 bases had no gene match. CDR3 sequence (DNA): TGTGCCTGGAGATCCCCCACAGGGGGGACTGGAAACACCATATATTTT. Protein product: CAWRSPTGGTGNTIYF.

J is TRBJ2-1 and V is TRBV5-4, with 8 bases identical to TRBD1. Unmatched junction bases numbered 10, after V lost 4 bases and J lost 4 bases. The CDR3 extends over 16 amino acids. Germline CDR1 and CDR2: SGHNT and YYREEE (reference sequence). The CDR3: CASSQRTGPTYNEQFF. In DNA, the CDR3 is TGTGCCAGCAGCCAGAGGACAGGGCCTACTTACAATGAGCAGTTCTTC.

This chain uses TRBV9 with TRBJ1-4; TRBD1 matches 7 bases. Germline V gene sequence: CDR1 SGDLS, CDR2 YYNGEE. Trimming removed 3 bases from V and 8 bases from J; junction bases left unmatched: 10. The CDR3 totals 15 residues. The CDR3 region has the DNA TGTGCCAGCAGCGCCTGGGACAGCTTTGTAGAAAAACTGTTTTTT. Translating it yields CASSAWDSFVEKLFF.

The CDR3 region is CASSIGEGAGYEQYF. The DNA of the CDR3 is TGTGCCAGTAGTATAGGCGAAGGAGCCGGCTACGAGCAGTACTTC. This chain links TRBV19 with TRBJ2-7; the D is unclear. V lost 1 base and J lost 3, with 13 bases in between. This CDR3 spans 15 amino acids. Per the germline V gene, CDR1 is LNHDA and CDR2 is SQIVND (reference sequence). The whole variable domain, filled in from reference TRBV19 and TRBJ2-7, reads DGGITQSPKYLFRKEGQNVTLSCEQNLNHDAMYWYRQDPGQGLRLIYYSQIVNDFQKGDIAEGYSVSREKKESFPLTVTSAQKNPTAFYLCASSIGEGAGYEQYFGPGTRLTVT.

This clone was recorded a few times. The chain carries TRBV28 and TRBJ2-7; D not resolved. From germline, CDR1 is MDHEN and CDR2 SYDVKM. The CDR3 extends over 11 amino acids. V was trimmed by 4 bases and J by 4 bases, leaving 5 bases between them. CDR3 sequence (DNA): TGTGCCAGCAGTTCCGGGTACGAGCAGTACTTC. Its protein product is CASSSGYEQYF.

The V call is TRBV4-1, the J call TRBJ1-3; D gene uncertain. CDR1 is MGHRA, CDR2 YSYEKL, per germline. V lost 1 base to trimming and J lost 0 bases, with 10 bases between them. The CDR3 is made up of 16 amino acids. The DNA of the CDR3 is TGCGCCAGCAGCCAAGCGAGACGGAACTCTGGAAACACCATATATTTT. Its translation: CASSQARRNSGNTIYF.